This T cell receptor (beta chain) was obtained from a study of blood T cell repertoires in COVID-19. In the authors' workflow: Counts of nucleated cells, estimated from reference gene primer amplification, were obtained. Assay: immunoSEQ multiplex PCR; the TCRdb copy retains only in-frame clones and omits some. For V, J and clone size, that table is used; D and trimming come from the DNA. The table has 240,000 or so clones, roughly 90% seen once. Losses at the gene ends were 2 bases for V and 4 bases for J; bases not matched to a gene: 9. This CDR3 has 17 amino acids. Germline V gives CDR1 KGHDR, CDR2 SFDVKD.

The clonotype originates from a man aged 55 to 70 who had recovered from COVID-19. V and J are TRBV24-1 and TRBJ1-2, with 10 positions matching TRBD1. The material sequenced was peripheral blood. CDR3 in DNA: TGTGCCACCAGTGATTCCGGGACAGGGGCCAAAAGCTATGGCTACACCTTC. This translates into CATSDSGTGAKSYGYTF.